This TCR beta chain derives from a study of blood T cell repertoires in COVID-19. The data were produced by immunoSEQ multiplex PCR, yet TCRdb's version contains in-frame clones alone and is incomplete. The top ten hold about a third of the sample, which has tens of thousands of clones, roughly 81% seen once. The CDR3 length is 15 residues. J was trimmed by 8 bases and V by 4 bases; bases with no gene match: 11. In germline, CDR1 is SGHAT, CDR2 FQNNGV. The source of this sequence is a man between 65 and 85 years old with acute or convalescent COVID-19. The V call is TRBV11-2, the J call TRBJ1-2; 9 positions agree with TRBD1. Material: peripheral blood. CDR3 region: CASSSPGTGKGGYTF. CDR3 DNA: TGTGCCAGCAGCTCTCCCGGGACAGGGAAGGGCGGCTACACCTTC. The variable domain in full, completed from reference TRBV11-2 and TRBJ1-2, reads EAGVAQSPRYKIIEKRQSVAFWCNPISGHATLYWYQQILGQGPKLLIQFQNNGVVDDSQLPKDRFSAERLKGVDSTLKIQPAKLEDSAVYLCASSSPGTGKGGYTFGSGTRLTVV.